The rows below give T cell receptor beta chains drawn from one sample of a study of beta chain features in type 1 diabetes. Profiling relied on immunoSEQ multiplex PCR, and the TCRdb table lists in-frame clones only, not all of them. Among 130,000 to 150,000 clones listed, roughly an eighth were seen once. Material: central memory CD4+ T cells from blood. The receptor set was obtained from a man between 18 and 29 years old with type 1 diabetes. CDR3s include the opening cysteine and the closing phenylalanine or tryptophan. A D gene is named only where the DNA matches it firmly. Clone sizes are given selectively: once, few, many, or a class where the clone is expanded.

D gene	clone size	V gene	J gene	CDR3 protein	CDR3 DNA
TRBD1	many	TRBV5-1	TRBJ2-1	CASSPTGTGNEQFF	TGCGCCAGCAGCCCTACCGGGACAGGGAATGAGCAGTTCTTC
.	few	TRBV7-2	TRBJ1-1	CASRRTALTNREAFF	TGTGCCAGCAGGCGGACAGCCCTTACGAACAGAGAAGCTTTCTTT
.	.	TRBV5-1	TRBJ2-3	CASIRVPTGGTDTQYF	TGCGCCAGCATCCGGGTTCCAACCGGGGGCACAGATACGCAGTATTTT
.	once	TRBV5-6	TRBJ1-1	CASSLYQGEAFF	TGTGCCAGCAGCTTGTATCAGGGGGAAGCTTTCTTT
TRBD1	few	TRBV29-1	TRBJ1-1	CSVATGTGGAEAFF	TGCAGCGTTGCAACCGGGACAGGCGGTGCTGAAGCTTTCTTT
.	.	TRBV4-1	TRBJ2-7	CASSQGVQGATYEQYF	TGCGCCAGCAGCCAGGGCGTCCAGGGCGCAACCTACGAGCAGTACTTC
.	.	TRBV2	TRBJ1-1	CASSEDFGWAEAFF	TGTGCCAGCAGTGAAGACTTTGGGTGGGCTGAAGCTTTCTTT
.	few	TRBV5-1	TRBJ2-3	CASSPGRKSSTDTQYF	TGCGCCAGCAGCCCTGGACGGAAGTCTAGCACAGATACGCAGTATTTT
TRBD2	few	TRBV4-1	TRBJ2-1	CASSPDRLAGGPGSNEQFF	TGCGCCAGCAGCCCTGACCGACTAGCGGGGGGCCCCGGTAGCAATGAGCAGTTCTTC
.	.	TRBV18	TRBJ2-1	CASSLRFNEQFF	TGTGCCAGCTCACTCCGCTTCAATGAGCAGTTCTTC
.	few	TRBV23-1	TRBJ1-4	CASPSDWGGGVTNEKLFF	TGCGCCAGCCCTTCGGATTGGGGGGGCGGCGTGACTAATGAAAAACTGTTTTTT
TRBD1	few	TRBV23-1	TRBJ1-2	CASSQYDRDRACYGYTF	TGCGCCAGCAGTCAATACGACCGGGACAGGGCTTGCTATGGCTACACCTTC
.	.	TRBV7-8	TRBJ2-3	CASSFGGPREDTQYF	TGTGCCAGCAGCTTCGGGGGCCCAAGGGAGGATACGCAGTATTTT
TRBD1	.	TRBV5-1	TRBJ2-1	CASSLGGQAYNEQFF	TGCGCCAGCAGCTTGGGCGGACAGGCTTACAATGAGCAGTTCTTC
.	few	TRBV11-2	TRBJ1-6	CASQARASYNSPLHF	TGTGCCTCTCAAGCCAGGGCATCCTATAATTCACCCCTCCACTTT
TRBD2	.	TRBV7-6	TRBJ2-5	CASSLSETSGVGTQYF	TGTGCCAGCAGCTTATCGGAGACTAGCGGGGTTGGGACCCAGTACTTC
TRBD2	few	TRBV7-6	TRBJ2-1	CASSPAADLTSGEQFF	TGTGCCAGCAGCCCTGCCGCGGACCTTACTAGCGGTGAGCAGTTCTTC
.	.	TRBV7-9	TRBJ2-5	CASSLGTLQETQYF	TGTGCCAGCAGCTTAGGGACCCTCCAAGAGACCCAGTACTTC
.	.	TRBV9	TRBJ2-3	CASSVGPTDTQYF	TGTGCCAGCAGCGTAGGCCCCACAGATACGCAGTATTTT
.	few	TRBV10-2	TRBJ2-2	CASQGRHTGELFF	TGCGCCAGCCAGGGTCGGCACACCGGGGAGCTGTTTTTT
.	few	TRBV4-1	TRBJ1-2	CASSQDLSGGNGYTF	TGCGCCAGCAGCCAAGATTTGTCGGGGGGAAATGGCTACACCTTC
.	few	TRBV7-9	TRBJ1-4	CASSLVEQAEKLFF	TGTGCCAGCAGCTTAGTGGAGCAGGCCGAAAAACTGTTTTTT
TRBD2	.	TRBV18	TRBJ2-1	CASSPPTAGGNEQFF	TGTGCCAGCTCACCACCGACAGCGGGGGGCAATGAGCAGTTCTTC
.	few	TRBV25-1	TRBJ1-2	CASAEGGAGFMGYTF	TGTGCCAGCGCCGAAGGGGGTGCTGGCTTTATGGGCTACACCTTC
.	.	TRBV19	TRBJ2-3	CASSRPSSGTDTQYF	TGTGCCAGTAGTAGACCTTCCAGTGGGACAGATACGCAGTATTTT
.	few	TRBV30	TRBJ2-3	CAWSAGGPDTQYF	TGTGCCTGGAGTGCAGGTGGGCCAGATACGCAGTATTTT
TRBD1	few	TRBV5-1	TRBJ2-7	CASSLTGQGYEQYF	TGCGCCAGCAGCCTAACCGGACAGGGATACGAGCAGTACTTC
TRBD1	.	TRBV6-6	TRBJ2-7	CAIGQGANYEQYF	TGTGCCATAGGACAGGGGGCCAACTACGAGCAGTACTTC
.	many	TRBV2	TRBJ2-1	CASGALSYNEQFF	TGTGCCAGCGGGGCGTTATCTTACAATGAGCAGTTCTTC
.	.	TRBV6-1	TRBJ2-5	CASRSAGRSQETQYF	TGTGCCAGCAGGTCCGCGGGACGTAGCCAAGAGACCCAGTACTTC
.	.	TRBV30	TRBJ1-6	CAWSVQEDSPLHF	TGTGCCTGGAGTGTACAGGAGGATTCACCCCTCCACTTT
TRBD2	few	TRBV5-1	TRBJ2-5	CASSPGLAVGYQETQYF	TGCGCCAGCAGCCCCGGACTAGCGGTTGGTTACCAAGAGACCCAGTACTTC
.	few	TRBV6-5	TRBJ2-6	CASSFQGSGANVLTF	TGTGCCAGCAGTTTTCAGGGCTCTGGGGCCAACGTCCTGACTTTC
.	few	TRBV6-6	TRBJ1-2	CASSLRGNGYTF	TGTGCCAGCAGCCTCCGCGGGAATGGCTACACCTTC
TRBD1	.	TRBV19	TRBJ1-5	CASADRASNQPQHF	TGTGCCAGTGCGGACAGGGCTAGCAATCAGCCCCAGCATTTT
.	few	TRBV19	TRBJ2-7	CASRDPPYEQYF	TGTGCCAGCCGGGACCCACCCTACGAGCAGTACTTC
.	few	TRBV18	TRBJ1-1	CASSPTGLNTEAFF	TGTGCCAGCTCACCGACAGGTCTGAACACTGAAGCTTTCTTT
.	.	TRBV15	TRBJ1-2	CATSRDQGPKSYTF	TGTGCCACCAGCAGAGATCAGGGCCCGAAGAGCTACACCTTC